A single sample is the source of the 25 T cell receptor beta chains below, sequenced in a study of metastatic and nonmetastatic thyroid tumors (dated by TCRdb to between 2020 and 2021). The protocol used for the library was PCR. Instrument on record: Illumina HiSeq 4000. The raw public reads went through TCRdb reprocessing: fastp at Q25, MiXCR clone calling, in-frame beta chains kept. This sample comprises around 17,000 clones, around a fifth of them detected only once. The top ten constitute 21% of the sample. No treatment had been received by any patient before thyroid surgery. The sequenced sample consisted of adjacent normal tissue. These receptors came from a female donor with papillary thyroid cancer or a benign thyroid nodule (not recorded which). Some clones in this sample may be carry-over from other donors' samples.

This clone has a handful of counts. The V gene is TRBV12-3 or TRBV12-4, the J gene TRBJ2-1, with D possibly matching TRBD2 (5 bases). The V end was cut by 5 bases, the J end by 2 bases, with 10 bases between. This CDR3 comprises 14 residues. The CDR3 region has the DNA TGTGCCAGCAGTGGCCCCGGGACCTACAATGAGCAGTTCTTC. This encodes CASSGPGTYNEQFF.

The sample holds a few counts of this clone. This chain connects TRBV12-3 or TRBV12-4 to TRBJ2-7; 7 bases agree with TRBD1. There are 13 residues in the CDR3. The ends lost 5 bases at V and 10 bases at J; junction bases unmatched: 11. DNA for the CDR3: TGTGCCAGCAGTCCCGCCGGGACAGTTAGTCAGTACTTC. Translation: CASSPAGTVSQYF.

Details on this clone: Other nucleotide sequences from this sample produce the same CDR3. The chain joins TRBV11-2 to TRBJ2-1; D may be TRBD2 (5 bases). Germline CDR1 is SGHAT and CDR2 is FQNNGV. There are 15 residues in the CDR3. The V end lost 0 bases, the J end lost 0 bases, and 6 bases lay between the germline ends. The CDR3 reads CASSLEAGSYNEQFF. The CDR3 nucleotides read TGTGCCAGCAGCTTAGAGGCGGGCTCCTACAATGAGCAGTTCTTC.

The J gene is TRBJ2-7, the V gene TRBV28; 9 bases are shared with TRBD1. Germline CDR1 is MDHEN and CDR2 is SYDVKM. V lost 6 bases to trimming and J lost 4 bases; unmatched junction nucleotides: 7. This CDR3 spans 14 amino acids. CDR3 DNA: TGTGCCAGCAGCCCAGGACAGGGGTCATACGAGCAGTACTTC. As protein: CASSPGQGSYEQYF.

A word on this clone: The sample contains more than one DNA sequence encoding this CDR3. V is TRBV7-2 and J is TRBJ2-7; 8 positions match TRBD2. J was trimmed by 7 bases and V by 5 bases; bases with no gene match: 10. Germline V gene lookup returns CDR1 SGHTA and CDR2 FQGNSA. The CDR3 length is 14 residues. The CDR3 DNA sequence: TGTGCCAGCAGCCGCAAACGGTCGGGAGGGGAGCAGTACTTC. The encoded protein is CASSRKRSGGEQYF.

The table lists this clone with a few counts. The rearrangement joins TRBV27 to TRBJ2-3, with 10 bases aligning to TRBD1. The CDR3 consists of 16 residues. V trimming: 4 bases; J trimming: 2 bases; junction bases outside the gene matches: 6. Looked up from germline, CDR1 is MNHEY and CDR2 is SMNVEV (reference sequence). The CDR3 protein is CASSSRGQGSTDTQYF. The DNA for the CDR3 is TGTGCCAGCAGTTCCAGGGGACAGGGGTCCACAGATACGCAGTATTTT.

The rearrangement uses TRBV7-3 and TRBJ2-1, with D unclear. Trimming cost V 5 bases and J 1 base, with 18 bases left between them. Germline CDR1 SGHTA, CDR2 FQGTGA. The CDR3 totals 17 residues. The CDR3 bases are TGTGCCAGCAGCATTCAGCGCACGGTGGGGTCCTACAATGAGCAGTTCTTC. Translating it yields CASSIQRTVGSYNEQFF.

There are a few counts of this clone. This chain links TRBV19 with TRBJ1-5, with D perhaps matching TRBD1 (6 bases). Trimming removed 7 bases at V and 4 bases at J, with 11 bases between. Germline V gene sequence: CDR1 LNHDA, CDR2 SQIVND (reference sequence). The CDR3 covers 13 residues. CDR3 nucleotides: TGTGCCAGTACCGGAGACAGGAATCAGCCCCAGCATTTT. It is translated as CASTGDRNQPQHF. The complete variable domain, with remaining parts taken from reference TRBV19 and TRBJ1-5, reads DGGITQSPKYLFRKEGQNVTLSCEQNLNHDAMYWYRQDPGQGLRLIYYSQIVNDFQKGDIAEGYSVSREKKESFPLTVTSAQKNPTAFYLCASTGDRNQPQHFGDGTRLSIL.

This clone appeared a few times. The chain employs TRBV12-3 or TRBV12-4 and TRBJ1-5; no definite D call. This CDR3 has 15 residues. Between the trimmed V and J ends, which lost 2 bases and 3 bases, there was a span of 11 bases. The CDR3 DNA is TGTGCCAGCAGTTTACATCTGGGCCCCAATCAGCCCCAGCATTTT. It yields the protein CASSLHLGPNQPQHF.

A remark on this clone: Possible read error: a much larger clone is one base away. The chain couples TRBV28 to TRBJ2-7, with D perhaps TRBD2 (6 bases). Per the germline V gene, CDR1 is MDHEN and CDR2 is SYDVKM. The CDR3 sequence is 19 residues long. V lost 5 bases and J 3 bases, leaving 29 bases between the germline ends. The CDR3 loop is CASSPEGPSGGQGIYEQYF. The CDR3, as DNA: TGTGCCAGCAGTCCCGAAGGTCCAAGCGGAGGGCAGGGCATCTACGAGCAGTACTTC.

The table lists this clone with a few counts. This chain joins TRBV28 and TRBJ2-7; D might be TRBD1 or TRBD2, each matching 5 bases. CDR3 size: 15 residues. CDR1 MDHEN and CDR2 SYDVKM come from the germline V gene. Trimming pared 5 bases from V and 5 bases from J, leaving 19 bases between. This CDR3 reads CASSIAYRLRDEQYF. The DNA for the CDR3 is TGTGCCAGCAGTATAGCGTACAGGCTTCGCGACGAGCAGTACTTC. Full variable domain (rest looked up from reference TRBV28 and TRBJ2-7): DVKVTQSSRYLVKRTGEKVFLECVQDMDHENMFWYRQDPGLGLRLIYFSYDVKMKEKGDIPEGYSVSREKKERFSLILESASTNQTSMYLCASSIAYRLRDEQYFGPGTRLTVT.

This clone was observed a handful of times. V and J are TRBV28 and TRBJ2-1, with D possibly TRBD2 on 5 matching bases. Germline V CDR1 and CDR2: MDHEN, SYDVKM. This CDR3 contains 13 residues. Trimming pared 1 base from V and 12 bases from J, leaving 13 bases between. The CDR3 here is CASSLLDSRSQFF. The CDR3 coding sequence is TGTGCCAGCAGTTTATTGGACTCCCGATCGCAGTTCTTC.

The gene calls are TRBV3-1 and TRBJ2-1; D is perhaps TRBD1 or TRBD2 (5 bases each). CDR1 and CDR2 from the germline V gene are LGHDT and YNNKEL (reference sequence). Between the trimmed V and J ends, which lost 3 bases and 9 bases, there was a span of 15 bases. This CDR3 spans 14 amino acids. CDR3 in amino acids: CASSHVTGRGEQFF. In nucleotides, the CDR3 is TGTGCCAGCAGCCATGTGACGGGAAGGGGTGAGCAGTTCTTC.

This clone was observed a single time. The same CDR3 is also encoded by other DNA sequences in this sample. This chain uses TRBV14 with TRBJ2-7, with TRBD2 identical over 11 bases. Germline CDR1 is SGHDN and CDR2 is FVKESK. The V segment lost 4 bases and the J segment 11 bases; nucleotides outside the gene matches: 10. CDR3 length: 14 amino acids. In DNA form, the CDR3 reads TGTGCCAGCAGCCCGACCGGTACTAGCGGGAGTAAGTACTTC. Its translation is CASSPTGTSGSKYF.

The rearrangement links TRBV25-1 to TRBJ2-5; D perhaps matches TRBD1 (5 bases). CDR1 is MGHDK, CDR2 SYGVNS, per germline. This CDR3 comprises 14 residues. V was shortened by 3 bases and J by 9 bases, with 17 bases between the two germline ends. The CDR3 sequence: CASSESTARRPQYF. The CDR3 DNA follows: TGTGCCAGCAGTGAGTCGACAGCCCGGCGGCCCCAGTACTTC. The full variable domain, in which reference TRBV25-1 and TRBJ2-5 provide the parts outside the CDR3, is EADIYQTPRYLVIGTGKKITLECSQTMGHDKMYWYQQDPGMELHLIHYSYGVNSTEKGDLSSESTVSRIRTEHFPLTLESARPSHTSQYLCASSESTARRPQYFGPGTRLLVL.

This clone has just a few counts. This could be a read error, since a much larger clone is one nucleotide away. The same CDR3 also results from other DNA sequences found in this sample. V is TRBV12-3 or TRBV12-4 and J is TRBJ1-1; D is undetermined. Trimming removed 3 bases from V and 11 bases from J, with 13 bases in between. The CDR3 is made up of 12 amino acids. The CDR3 DNA is TGTGCCAGCAGTTTGGAGAGGGTTGAGGCTTTCTTT. Its translation is CASSLERVEAFF.

This clone was observed a few times. V gene TRBV20-1 combines with J gene TRBJ1-6; the D gene is possibly TRBD1 (5 bases). Germline CDR1 and CDR2: DFQATT and SNEGSKA (reference sequence). The CDR3 loop spans 16 amino acids. V was cut by 0 bases and J by 5 bases, with 14 bases left in between. DNA of the CDR3: TGCAGTGCTAGAGATATCACGGGAGGGGATAATTCACCCCTCCACTTT. It encodes CSARDITGGDNSPLHF.

The J gene is TRBJ1-1, the V gene TRBV27; weak D call: TRBD1 (5 bases). This CDR3 is built from 14 residues. Per the germline V gene, CDR1 is MNHEY and CDR2 is SMNVEV (reference sequence). Trimming removed 2 bases from V and 2 bases from J, with 9 bases in between. CDR3 in DNA: TGTGCCAGCAGTTTAGGGGGAGTTAACACTGAAGCTTTCTTT. It codes for CASSLGGVNTEAFF.

This chain links TRBV20-1 with TRBJ2-3, with D unresolved. This CDR3 is built from 15 residues. V lost 6 bases to trimming and J lost 0 bases, with 16 bases between them. Germline V gene lookup returns CDR1 DFQATT and CDR2 SNEGSKA (reference sequence). The CDR3, as DNA: TGCAGTGCCCCTTCCCACAGCCGCAGCACAGATACGCAGTATTTT. Protein: CSAPSHSRSTDTQYF.

This clone was recorded a few times. The chain links TRBV24-1 to TRBJ1-2; 7 bases are a match to TRBD1. Germline-derived CDR1 and CDR2 are KGHDR and SFDVKD. The CDR3 has 15 residues. The junction had 14 bases not matched to a gene; V was cut back by 7 bases and J by 7 bases. The CDR3 reads CATRRHRRDSSGYTF. Here the CDR3 DNA reads TGTGCCACCAGGCGTCACCGCCGGGACAGCTCTGGCTACACCTTC.

This clone has ten or more counts. Here the CDR3 DNA reads TGTGCCAGCAGCCCCGGGAGAAACGACTCACCCCTCCACTTT. Residues: CASSPGRNDSPLHF. The gene calls are TRBV12-3 or TRBV12-4 and TRBJ1-6; D is unclear. Trimming cost V 6 bases and J 10 bases, with 16 bases left between them. CDR3 length equals 14 residues.

The chain uses TRBV6-1 and TRBJ1-1; unclear D gene. V lost 4 bases, J lost 4 bases, and 10 bases lay in between. The CDR3 contains 13 residues. CDR1 and CDR2 (germline): MNHNS, SASEGT. The CDR3 is CASSAGLFTEAFF. CDR3 sequence (DNA): TGTGCCAGCAGTGCTGGGCTATTCACTGAAGCTTTCTTT.

This clone showed up just a few times. CDR3 region: CASSSTLRNEQYF. In nucleotides, the CDR3 is TGTGCCAGCAGTTCGACACTGCGGAACGAGCAGTACTTC. The chain has TRBV27 and TRBJ2-7; D gene ambiguous. The germline V gene has CDR1 MNHEY and CDR2 SMNVEV (reference sequence). There are 13 residues in the CDR3. V was cut by 4 bases and J by 5 bases, with 12 bases left in between.

This chain links TRBV10-3 with TRBJ2-3; the D is unclear. This CDR3 comprises 11 residues. Trimming left V 2 bases short and J 6 bases short, with 3 bases between. Germline V CDR1 and CDR2: ENHRY, SYGVKD. The CDR3 spells CAISERDTQYF. The CDR3 DNA is TGTGCCATCAGTGAGAGGGATACGCAGTATTTT.

The V call is TRBV11-2, the J call TRBJ2-7; TRBD1 might be the D (5 bases). The germline V gene encodes CDR1 SGHAT and CDR2 FQNNGV. The CDR3 consists of 14 residues. V was trimmed by 7 bases and J by 2 bases, leaving 15 bases between them. The CDR3 bases are TGTGCCAGCATCCCCCGGCCAGGGCCCTACGAGCAGTACTTC. Protein product: CASIPRPGPYEQYF. Filled out from reference TRBV11-2 and TRBJ2-7, the complete variable domain reads EAGVAQSPRYKIIEKRQSVAFWCNPISGHATLYWYQQILGQGPKLLIQFQNNGVVDDSQLPKDRFSAERLKGVDSTLKIQPAKLEDSAVYLCASIPRPGPYEQYFGPGTRLTVT.